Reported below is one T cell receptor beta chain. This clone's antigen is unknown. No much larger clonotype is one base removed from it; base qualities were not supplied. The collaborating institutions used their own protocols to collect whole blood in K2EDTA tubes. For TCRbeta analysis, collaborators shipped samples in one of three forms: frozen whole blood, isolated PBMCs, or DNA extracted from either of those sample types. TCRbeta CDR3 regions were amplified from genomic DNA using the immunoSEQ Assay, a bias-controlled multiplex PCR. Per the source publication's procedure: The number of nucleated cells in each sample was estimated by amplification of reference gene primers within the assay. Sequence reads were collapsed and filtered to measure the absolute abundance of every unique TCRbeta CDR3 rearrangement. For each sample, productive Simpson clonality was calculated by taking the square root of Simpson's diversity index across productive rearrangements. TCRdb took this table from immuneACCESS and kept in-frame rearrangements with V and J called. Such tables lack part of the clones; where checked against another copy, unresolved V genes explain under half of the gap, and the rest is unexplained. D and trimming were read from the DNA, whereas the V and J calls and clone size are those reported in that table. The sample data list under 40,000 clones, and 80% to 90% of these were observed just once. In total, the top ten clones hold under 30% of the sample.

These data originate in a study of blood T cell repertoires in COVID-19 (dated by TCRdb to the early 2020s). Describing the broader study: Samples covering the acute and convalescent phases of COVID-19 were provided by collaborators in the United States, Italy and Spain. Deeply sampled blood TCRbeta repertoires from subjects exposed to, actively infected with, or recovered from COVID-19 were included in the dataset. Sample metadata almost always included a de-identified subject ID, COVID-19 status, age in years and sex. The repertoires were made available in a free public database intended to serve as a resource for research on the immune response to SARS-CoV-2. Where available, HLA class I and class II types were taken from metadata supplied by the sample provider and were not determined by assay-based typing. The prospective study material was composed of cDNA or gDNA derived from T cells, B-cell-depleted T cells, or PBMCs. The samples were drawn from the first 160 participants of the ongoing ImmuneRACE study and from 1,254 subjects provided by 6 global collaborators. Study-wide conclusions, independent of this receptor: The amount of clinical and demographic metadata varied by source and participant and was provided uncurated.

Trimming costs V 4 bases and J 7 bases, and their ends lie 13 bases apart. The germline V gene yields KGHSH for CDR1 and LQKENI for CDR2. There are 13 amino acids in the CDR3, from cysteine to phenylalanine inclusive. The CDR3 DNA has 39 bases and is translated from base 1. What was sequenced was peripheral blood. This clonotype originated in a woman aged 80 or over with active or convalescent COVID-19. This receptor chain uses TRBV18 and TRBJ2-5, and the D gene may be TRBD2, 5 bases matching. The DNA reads TGTGCCAGCTCACAAAGTACTAGGATGACCCAGTACTTC. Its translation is CASSQSTRMTQYF.